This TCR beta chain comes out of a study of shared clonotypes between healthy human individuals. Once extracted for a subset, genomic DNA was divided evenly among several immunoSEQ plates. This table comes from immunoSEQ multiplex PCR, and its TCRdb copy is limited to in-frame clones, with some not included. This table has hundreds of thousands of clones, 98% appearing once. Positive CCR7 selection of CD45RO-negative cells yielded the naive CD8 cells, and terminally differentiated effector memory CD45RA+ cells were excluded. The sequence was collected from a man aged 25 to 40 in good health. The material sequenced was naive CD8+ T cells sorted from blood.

CDR3 loop: CASSYRGLEGYTF. The CDR3 nucleotides are TGTGCCAGCAGTTACCGAGGTTTGGAAGGCTACACCTTC. This chain connects TRBV6-5 to TRBJ1-2, with D uncertain. V was cut by 2 bases and J by 8 bases, with 12 bases left in between. Germline V gene data show CDR1 as MNHEY and CDR2 as SVGAGI. The CDR3 loop spans 13 amino acids.